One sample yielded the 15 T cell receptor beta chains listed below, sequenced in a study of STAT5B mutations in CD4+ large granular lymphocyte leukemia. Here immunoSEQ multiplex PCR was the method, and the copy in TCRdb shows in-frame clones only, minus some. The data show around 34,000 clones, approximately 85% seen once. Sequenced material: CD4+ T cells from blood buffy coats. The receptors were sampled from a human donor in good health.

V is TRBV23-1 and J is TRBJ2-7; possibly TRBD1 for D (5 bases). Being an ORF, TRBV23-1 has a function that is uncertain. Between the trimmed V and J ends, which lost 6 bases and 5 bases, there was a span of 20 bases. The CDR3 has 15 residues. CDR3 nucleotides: TGCGCCAGCAGCGATTCCGGACACCAGAGGCACGAGCAGTACTTC. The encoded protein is CASSDSGHQRHEQYF.

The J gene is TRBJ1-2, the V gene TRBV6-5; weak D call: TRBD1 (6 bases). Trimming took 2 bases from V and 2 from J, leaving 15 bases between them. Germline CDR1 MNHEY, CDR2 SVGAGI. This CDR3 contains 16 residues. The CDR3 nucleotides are TGTGCCAGCAGTTACGGAGGGGGTGACTCGAACTATGGCTACACCTTC. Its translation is CASSYGGGDSNYGYTF.

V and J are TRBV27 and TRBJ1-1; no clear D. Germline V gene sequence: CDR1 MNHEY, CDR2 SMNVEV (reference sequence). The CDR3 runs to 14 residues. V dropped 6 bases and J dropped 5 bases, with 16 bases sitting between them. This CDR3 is CASSLGDLGTEAFF. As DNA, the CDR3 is TGTGCCAGCAGCCTCGGGGATTTGGGGACTGAAGCTTTCTTT.

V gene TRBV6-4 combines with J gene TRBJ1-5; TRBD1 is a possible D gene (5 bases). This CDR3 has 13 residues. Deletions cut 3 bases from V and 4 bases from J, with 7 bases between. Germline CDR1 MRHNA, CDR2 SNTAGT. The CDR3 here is CASSEQANQPQHF. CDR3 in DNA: TGTGCCAGCAGTGAACAGGCAAATCAGCCCCAGCATTTT.

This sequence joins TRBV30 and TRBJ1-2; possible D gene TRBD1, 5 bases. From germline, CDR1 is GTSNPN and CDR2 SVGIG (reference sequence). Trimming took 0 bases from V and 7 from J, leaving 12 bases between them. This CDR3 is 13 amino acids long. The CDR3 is CAWSVLGQGGYTF. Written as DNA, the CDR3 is TGTGCCTGGAGTGTCTTGGGGCAGGGTGGCTACACCTTC.

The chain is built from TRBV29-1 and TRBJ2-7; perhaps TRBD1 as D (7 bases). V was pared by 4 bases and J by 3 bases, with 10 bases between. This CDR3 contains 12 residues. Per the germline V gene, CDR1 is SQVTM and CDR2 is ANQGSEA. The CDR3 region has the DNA TGCAGCGTTGGGGGGGACAGCTACGAGCAGTACTTC. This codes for CSVGGDSYEQYF.

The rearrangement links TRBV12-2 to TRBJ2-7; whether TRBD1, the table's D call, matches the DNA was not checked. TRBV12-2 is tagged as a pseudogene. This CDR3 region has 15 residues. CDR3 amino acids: CASRLGQGTCYEQYF. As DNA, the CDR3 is TGTGCAAGTCGTCTAGGCCAGGGGACATGCTACGAGCAGTACTTC.

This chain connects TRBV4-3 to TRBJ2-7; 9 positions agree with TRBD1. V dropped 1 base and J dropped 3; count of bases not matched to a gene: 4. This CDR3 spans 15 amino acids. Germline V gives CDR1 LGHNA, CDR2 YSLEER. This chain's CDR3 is CASSQAGTGIYEQYF. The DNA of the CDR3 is TGCGCCAGCAGCCAAGCCGGGACAGGGATCTACGAGCAGTACTTC.

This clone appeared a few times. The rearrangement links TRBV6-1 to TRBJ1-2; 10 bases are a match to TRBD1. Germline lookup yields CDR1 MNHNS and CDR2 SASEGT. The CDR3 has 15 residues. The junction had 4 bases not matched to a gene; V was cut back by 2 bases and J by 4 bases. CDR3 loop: CASSEPGQGIYGYTF. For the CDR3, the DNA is TGTGCCAGCAGTGAACCGGGACAGGGGATCTATGGCTACACCTTC.

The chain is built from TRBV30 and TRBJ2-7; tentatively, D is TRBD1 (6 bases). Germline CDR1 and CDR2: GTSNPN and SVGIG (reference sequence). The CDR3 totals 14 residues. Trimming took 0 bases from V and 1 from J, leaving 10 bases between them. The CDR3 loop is CAWSVDSYSYEQYF. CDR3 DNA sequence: TGTGCCTGGAGTGTGGACAGTTATTCCTACGAGCAGTACTTC. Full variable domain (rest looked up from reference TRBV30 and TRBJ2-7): SQTIHQWPATLVQPVGSPLSLECTVEGTSNPNLYWYRQAAGRGLQLLFYSVGIGQISSEVPQNLSASRPQDRQFILSSKKLLLSDSGFYLCAWSVDSYSYEQYFGPGTRLTVT.

In DNA form, the CDR3 reads TGCAGCGTTTCCCGGGACCTGAACACTGAAGCTTTCTTT. It translates to CSVSRDLNTEAFF. V is TRBV29-1 and J is TRBJ1-1; the D gene is possibly TRBD1 (5 bases). The germline gives CDR1 SQVTM, CDR2 ANQGSEA. Deletions cut 5 bases from V and 0 bases from J, with 10 bases between. The CDR3 consists of 13 residues.

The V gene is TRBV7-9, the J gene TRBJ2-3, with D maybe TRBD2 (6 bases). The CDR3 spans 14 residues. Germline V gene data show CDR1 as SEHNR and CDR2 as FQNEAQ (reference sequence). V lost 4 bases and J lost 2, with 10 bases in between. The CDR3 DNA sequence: TGTGCCAGCAGCTCGGGACTTGCCACAGATACGCAGTATTTT. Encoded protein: CASSSGLATDTQYF.

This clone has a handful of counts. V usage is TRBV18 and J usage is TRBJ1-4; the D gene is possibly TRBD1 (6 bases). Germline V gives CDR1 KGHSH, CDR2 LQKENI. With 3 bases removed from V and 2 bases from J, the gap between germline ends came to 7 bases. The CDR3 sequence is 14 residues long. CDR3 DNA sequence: TGTGCCAGCTCACCGAGGGGGACTAATGAAAAACTGTTTTTT. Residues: CASSPRGTNEKLFF. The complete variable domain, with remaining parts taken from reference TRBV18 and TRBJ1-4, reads NAGVMQNPRHLVRRRGQEARLRCSPMKGHSHVYWYRQLPEEGLKFMVYLQKENIIDESGMPKERFSAEFPKEGPSILRIQQVVRGDSAAYFCASSPRGTNEKLFFGSGTQLSVL.

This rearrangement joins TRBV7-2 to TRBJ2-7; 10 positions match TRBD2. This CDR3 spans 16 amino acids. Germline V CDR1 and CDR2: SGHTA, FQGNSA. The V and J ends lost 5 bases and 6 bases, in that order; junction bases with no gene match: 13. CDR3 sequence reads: CASSPRTLAGVSEQYF. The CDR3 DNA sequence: TGTGCCAGCAGCCCCCGGACCCTAGCGGGAGTTTCCGAGCAGTACTTC.

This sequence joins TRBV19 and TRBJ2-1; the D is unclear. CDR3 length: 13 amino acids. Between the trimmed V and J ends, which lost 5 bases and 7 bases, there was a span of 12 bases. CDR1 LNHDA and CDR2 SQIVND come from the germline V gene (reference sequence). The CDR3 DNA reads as TGTGCCAGTAGTGCCCCCTATTGGAATGAGCAGTTCTTC. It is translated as CASSAPYWNEQFF.